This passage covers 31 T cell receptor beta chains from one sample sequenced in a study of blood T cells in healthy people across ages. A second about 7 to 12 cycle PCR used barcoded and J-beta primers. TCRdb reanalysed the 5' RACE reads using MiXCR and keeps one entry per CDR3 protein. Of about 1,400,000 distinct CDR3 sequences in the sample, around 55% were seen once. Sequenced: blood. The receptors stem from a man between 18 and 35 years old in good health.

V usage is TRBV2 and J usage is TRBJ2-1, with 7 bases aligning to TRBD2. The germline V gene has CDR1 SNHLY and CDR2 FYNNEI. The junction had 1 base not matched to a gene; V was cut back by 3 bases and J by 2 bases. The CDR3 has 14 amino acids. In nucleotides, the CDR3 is TGTGCCAGCAGTGACGGGGGGACCTACAATGAGCAGTTCTTC. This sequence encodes CASSDGGTYNEQFF.

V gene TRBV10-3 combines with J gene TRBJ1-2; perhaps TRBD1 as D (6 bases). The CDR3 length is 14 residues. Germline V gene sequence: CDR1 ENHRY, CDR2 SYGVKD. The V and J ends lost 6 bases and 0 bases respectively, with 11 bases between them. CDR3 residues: CAISQTGSNYGYTF. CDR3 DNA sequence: TGTGCCATCAGCCAGACAGGTTCTAACTATGGCTACACCTTC.

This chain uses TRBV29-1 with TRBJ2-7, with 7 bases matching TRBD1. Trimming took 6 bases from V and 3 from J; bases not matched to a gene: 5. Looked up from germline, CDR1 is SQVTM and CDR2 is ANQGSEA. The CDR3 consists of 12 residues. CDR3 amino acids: CSVKGQNYEQYF. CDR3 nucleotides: TGCAGCGTGAAGGGACAGAACTACGAGCAGTACTTC.

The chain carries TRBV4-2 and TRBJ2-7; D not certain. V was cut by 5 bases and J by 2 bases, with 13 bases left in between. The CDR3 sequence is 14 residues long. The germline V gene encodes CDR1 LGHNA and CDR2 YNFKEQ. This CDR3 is CASSKTDVPYEQYF. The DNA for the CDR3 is TGTGCCAGCAGCAAAACCGACGTCCCCTACGAGCAGTACTTC.

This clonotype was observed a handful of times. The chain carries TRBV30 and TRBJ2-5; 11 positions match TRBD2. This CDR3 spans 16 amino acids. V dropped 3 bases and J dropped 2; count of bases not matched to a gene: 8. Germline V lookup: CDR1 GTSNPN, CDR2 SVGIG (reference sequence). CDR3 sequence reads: CAWSRLAGRPQETQYF. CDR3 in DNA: TGTGCCTGGAGCAGACTAGCGGGAAGGCCGCAAGAGACCCAGTACTTC. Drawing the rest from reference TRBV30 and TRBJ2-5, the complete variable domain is SQTIHQWPATLVQPVGSPLSLECTVEGTSNPNLYWYRQAAGRGLQLLFYSVGIGQISSEVPQNLSASRPQDRQFILSSKKLLLSDSGFYLCAWSRLAGRPQETQYFGPGTRLLVL.

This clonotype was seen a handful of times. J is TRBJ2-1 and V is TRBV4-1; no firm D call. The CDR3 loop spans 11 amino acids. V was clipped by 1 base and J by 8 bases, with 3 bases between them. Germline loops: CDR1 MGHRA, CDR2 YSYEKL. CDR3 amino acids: CASSQAYEQFF. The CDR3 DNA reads TGCGCCAGCAGCCAAGCTTATGAGCAGTTCTTC.

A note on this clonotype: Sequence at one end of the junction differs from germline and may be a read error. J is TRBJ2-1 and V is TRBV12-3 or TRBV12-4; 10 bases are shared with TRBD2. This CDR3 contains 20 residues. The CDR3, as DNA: TGTGCCAGCAGTTTTCTCTCTGGGACTAGCGCTGATGGGTCCTCCAATGAGCAGTTCTTC. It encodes CASSFLSGTSADGSSNEQFF.

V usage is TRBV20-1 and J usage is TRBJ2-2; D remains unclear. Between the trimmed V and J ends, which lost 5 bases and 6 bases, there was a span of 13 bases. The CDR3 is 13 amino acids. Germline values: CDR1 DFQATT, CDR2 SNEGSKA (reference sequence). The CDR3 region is CSAGGRIPGELFF. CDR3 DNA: TGCAGTGCTGGTGGGCGAATCCCCGGGGAGCTGTTTTTT.

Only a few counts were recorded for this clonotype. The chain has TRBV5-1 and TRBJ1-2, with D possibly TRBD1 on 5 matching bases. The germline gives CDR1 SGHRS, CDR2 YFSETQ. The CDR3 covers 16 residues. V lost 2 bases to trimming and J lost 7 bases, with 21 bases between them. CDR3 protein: CASSLRTPALDGGYTF. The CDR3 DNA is TGCGCCAGCAGCTTAAGGACACCGGCGTTGGACGGTGGCTACACCTTC. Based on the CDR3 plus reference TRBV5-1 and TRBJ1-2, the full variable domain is KAGVTQTPRYLIKTRGQQVTLSCSPISGHRSVSWYQQTPGQGLQFLFEYFSETQRNKGNFPGRFSGRQFSNSRSEMNVSTLELGDSALYLCASSLRTPALDGGYTFGSGTRLTVV.

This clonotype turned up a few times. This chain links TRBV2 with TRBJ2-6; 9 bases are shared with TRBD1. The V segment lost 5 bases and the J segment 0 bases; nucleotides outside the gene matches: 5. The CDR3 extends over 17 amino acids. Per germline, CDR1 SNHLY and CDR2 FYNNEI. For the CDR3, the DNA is TGTGCCAGCAGTACGGGACAGGGATACTCTGGGGCCAACGTCCTGACTTTC. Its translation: CASSTGQGYSGANVLTF.

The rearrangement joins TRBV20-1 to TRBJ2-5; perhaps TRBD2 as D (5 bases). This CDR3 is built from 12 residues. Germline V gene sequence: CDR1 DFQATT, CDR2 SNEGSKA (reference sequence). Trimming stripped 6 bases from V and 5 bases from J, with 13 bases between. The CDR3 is CSAPTGSETQYF. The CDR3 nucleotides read TGCAGTGCCCCGACGGGAAGCGAGACCCAGTACTTC.

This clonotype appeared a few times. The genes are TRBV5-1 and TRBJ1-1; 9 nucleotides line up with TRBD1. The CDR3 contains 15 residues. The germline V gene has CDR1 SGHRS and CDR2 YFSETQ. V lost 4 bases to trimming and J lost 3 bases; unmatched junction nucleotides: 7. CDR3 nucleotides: TGCGCCAGCAGCGAATACAGGGGGCTGGACACTGAAGCTTTCTTT. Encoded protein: CASSEYRGLDTEAFF. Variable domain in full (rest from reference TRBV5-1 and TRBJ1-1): KAGVTQTPRYLIKTRGQQVTLSCSPISGHRSVSWYQQTPGQGLQFLFEYFSETQRNKGNFPGRFSGRQFSNSRSEMNVSTLELGDSALYLCASSEYRGLDTEAFFGQGTRLTVV.

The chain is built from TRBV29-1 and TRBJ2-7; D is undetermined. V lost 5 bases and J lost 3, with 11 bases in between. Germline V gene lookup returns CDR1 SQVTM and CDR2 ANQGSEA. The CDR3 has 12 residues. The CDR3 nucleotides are TGCAGCGTTAAAGGGATGAGCTACGAGCAGTACTTC. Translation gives CSVKGMSYEQYF.

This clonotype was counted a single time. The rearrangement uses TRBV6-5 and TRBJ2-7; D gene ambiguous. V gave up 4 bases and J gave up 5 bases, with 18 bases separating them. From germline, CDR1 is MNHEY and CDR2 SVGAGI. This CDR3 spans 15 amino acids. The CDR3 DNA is TGTGCCAGCAGTTTGGGCTGGGGTCGGACCGACGAGCAGTACTTC. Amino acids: CASSLGWGRTDEQYF.

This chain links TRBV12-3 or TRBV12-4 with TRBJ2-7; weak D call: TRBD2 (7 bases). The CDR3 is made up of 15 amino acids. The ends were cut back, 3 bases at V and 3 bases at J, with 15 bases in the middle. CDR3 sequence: CASSLVEGGDYEQYF. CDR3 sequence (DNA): TGTGCCAGCAGTTTGGTGGAAGGGGGGGACTACGAGCAGTACTTC.

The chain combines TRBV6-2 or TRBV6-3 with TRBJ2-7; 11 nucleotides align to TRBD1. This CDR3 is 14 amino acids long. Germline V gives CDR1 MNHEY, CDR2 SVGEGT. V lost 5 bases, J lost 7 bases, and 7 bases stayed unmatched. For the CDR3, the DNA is TGTGCCAGCAGTCTGGACAGGGGGCTCCTAGAGCAGTACTTC. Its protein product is CASSLDRGLLEQYF.

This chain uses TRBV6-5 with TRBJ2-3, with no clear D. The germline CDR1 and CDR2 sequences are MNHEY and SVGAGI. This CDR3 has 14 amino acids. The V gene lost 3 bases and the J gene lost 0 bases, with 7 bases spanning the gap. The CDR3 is CASSYVPSTDTQYF. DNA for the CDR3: TGTGCCAGCAGTTATGTCCCTAGCACAGATACGCAGTATTTT.

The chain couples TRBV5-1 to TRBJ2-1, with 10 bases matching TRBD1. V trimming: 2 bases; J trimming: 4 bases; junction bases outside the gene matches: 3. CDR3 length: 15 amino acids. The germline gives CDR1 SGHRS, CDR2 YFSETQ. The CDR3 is CASSFGTGEYNEQFF. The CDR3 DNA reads TGCGCCAGCAGCTTCGGGACAGGGGAATACAATGAGCAGTTCTTC.

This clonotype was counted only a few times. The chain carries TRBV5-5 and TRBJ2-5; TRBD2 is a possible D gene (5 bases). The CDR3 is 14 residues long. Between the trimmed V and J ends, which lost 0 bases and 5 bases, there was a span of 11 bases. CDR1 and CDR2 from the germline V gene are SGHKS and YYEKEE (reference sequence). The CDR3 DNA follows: TGTGCCAGCAGCTTGGTTGAGGGTACGGAGACCCAGTACTTC. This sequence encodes CASSLVEGTETQYF.

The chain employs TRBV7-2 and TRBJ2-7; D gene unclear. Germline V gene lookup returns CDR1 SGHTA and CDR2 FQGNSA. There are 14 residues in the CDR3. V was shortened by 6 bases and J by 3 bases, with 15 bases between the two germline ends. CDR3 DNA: TGTGCCAGCAGACGCAGTAATGGGGACTACGAGCAGTACTTC. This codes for CASRRSNGDYEQYF.

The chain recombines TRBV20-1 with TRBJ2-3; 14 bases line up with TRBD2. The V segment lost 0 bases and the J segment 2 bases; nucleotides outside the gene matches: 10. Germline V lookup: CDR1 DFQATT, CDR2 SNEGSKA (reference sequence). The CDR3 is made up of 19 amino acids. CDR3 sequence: CSARDFRGTSGRPTDTQYF. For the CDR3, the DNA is TGCAGTGCTAGAGATTTCCGAGGGACTAGCGGGAGACCCACAGATACGCAGTATTTT.

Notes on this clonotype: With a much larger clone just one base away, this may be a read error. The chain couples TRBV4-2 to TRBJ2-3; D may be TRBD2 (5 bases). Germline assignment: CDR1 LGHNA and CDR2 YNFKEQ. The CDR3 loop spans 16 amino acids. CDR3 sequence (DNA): TGTGCCGGCAGCCAATCAGCGGAACCTAGCACAGATACGCAGTATTTT. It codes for CAGSQSAEPSTDTQYF.

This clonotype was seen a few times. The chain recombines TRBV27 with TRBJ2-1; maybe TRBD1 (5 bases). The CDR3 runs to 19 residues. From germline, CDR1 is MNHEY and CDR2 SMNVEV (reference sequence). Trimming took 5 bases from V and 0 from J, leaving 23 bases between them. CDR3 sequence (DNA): TGTGCCAGCAGTCGAAACAGGCCCTCGCCTCTTAGCTCCTACAATGAGCAGTTCTTC. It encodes CASSRNRPSPLSSYNEQFF.

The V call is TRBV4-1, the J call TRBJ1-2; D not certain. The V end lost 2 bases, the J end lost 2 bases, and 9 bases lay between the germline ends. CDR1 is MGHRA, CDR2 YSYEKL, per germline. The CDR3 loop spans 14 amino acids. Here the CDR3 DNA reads TGCGCCAGCAGCCAAACCCCCGACAACTATGGCTACACCTTC. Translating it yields CASSQTPDNYGYTF.

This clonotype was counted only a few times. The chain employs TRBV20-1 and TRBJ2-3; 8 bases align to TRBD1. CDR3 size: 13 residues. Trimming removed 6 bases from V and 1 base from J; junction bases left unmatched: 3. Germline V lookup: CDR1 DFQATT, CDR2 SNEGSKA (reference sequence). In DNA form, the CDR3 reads TGCAGTGCGCTACAGGGGGGCACAGATACGCAGTATTTT. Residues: CSALQGGTDTQYF.

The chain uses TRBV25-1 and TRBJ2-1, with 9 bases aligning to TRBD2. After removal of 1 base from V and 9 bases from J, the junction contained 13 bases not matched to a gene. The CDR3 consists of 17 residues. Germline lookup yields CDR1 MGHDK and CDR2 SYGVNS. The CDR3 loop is CASSESHLLRGGGEQFF. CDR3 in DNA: TGTGCCAGCAGTGAATCCCACCTGCTGCGGGGGGGCGGTGAGCAGTTCTTC.

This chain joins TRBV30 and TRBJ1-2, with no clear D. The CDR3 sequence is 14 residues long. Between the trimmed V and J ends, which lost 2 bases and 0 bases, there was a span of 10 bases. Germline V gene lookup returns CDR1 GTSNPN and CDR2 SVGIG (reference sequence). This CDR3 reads CAWSRRQANYGYTF. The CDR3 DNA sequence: TGTGCCTGGAGTAGGAGGCAGGCTAACTATGGCTACACCTTC.

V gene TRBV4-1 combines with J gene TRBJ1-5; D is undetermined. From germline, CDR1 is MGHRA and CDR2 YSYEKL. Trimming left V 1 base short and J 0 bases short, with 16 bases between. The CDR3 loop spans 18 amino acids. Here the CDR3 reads CASSQAVFRIYSNQPQHF. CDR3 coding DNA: TGCGCCAGCAGCCAAGCGGTGTTTCGCATTTATAGCAATCAGCCCCAGCATTTT.

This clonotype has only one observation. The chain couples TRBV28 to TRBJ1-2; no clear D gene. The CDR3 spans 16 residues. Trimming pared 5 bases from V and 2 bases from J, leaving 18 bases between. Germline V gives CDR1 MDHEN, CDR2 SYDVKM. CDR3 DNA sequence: TGTGCCAGCAGTACGGATCTACGTAGGTGGAACTATGGCTACACCTTC. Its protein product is CASSTDLRRWNYGYTF.

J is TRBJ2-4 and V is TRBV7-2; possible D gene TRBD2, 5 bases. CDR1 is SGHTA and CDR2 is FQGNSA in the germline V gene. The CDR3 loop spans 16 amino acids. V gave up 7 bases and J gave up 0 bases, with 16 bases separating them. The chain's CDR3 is CASTEGPALAKNIQYF. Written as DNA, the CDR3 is TGTGCCAGCACCGAGGGTCCAGCGCTAGCCAAAAACATTCAGTACTTC.

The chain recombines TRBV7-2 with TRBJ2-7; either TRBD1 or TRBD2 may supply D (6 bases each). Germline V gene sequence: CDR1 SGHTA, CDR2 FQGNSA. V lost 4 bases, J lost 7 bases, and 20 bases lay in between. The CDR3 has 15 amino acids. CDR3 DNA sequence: TGTGCCAGCAGCTATCACGGAGGGGGGTACAATGAGCAGTACTTC. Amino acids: CASSYHGGGYNEQYF.